Shown below are 29 T cell receptor beta chains from a single sample sequenced in a study of control samples from healthy donors and cancer patients. The table came from immunoSEQ multiplex PCR; TCRdb's copy has only in-frame clones and leaves some out. This sample has 75,000 to 95,000 clones, with approximately 84% found just once. The sequenced material came from PBMCs. All receptors come from a man between 65 and 80 years old with lung cancer.

This clone was counted a single time. The chain links TRBV4-1 to TRBJ2-7; D unclear. V dropped 1 base and J dropped 2 bases, with 15 bases sitting between them. The germline gives CDR1 MGHRA, CDR2 YSYEKL. There are 16 residues in the CDR3. The CDR3 spells CASSQAAGHGPYEQYF. The CDR3 DNA is TGCGCCAGCAGCCAAGCTGCCGGGCACGGACCCTACGAGCAGTACTTC.

This clone was observed a single time. The V and J genes are TRBV11-2 and TRBJ2-3; D is ambiguous. Germline values: CDR1 SGHAT, CDR2 FQNNGV. The CDR3 spans 15 residues. With 1 base removed from V and 5 bases from J, the gap between germline ends came to 13 bases. In DNA form, the CDR3 reads TGTGCCAGCAGCTTAGGTATAGGGTCCGGAGATACGCAGTATTTT. Amino acid sequence: CASSLGIGSGDTQYF.

This clone appeared once. V usage is TRBV3-1 (or the pseudogene TRBV3-2) and J usage is TRBJ1-6; possible D gene TRBD1, 5 bases. The germline V gene has CDR1 LGHDT and CDR2 YNNKEL (reference sequence). The V and J ends lost 3 bases and 6 bases respectively, with 12 bases between them. This CDR3 comprises 15 residues. The chain's CDR3 is CASSQGTGGNSPLHF. CDR3 nucleotide sequence: TGTGCCAGCAGCCAGGGGACCGGAGGTAATTCACCCCTCCACTTT.

This clone was recorded once. In the same sample, other DNA sequences code for this CDR3. The CDR3: CASSIGGAEAFF. Written as DNA, the CDR3 is TGTGCCAGTAGTATCGGCGGGGCTGAAGCTTTCTTT. The chain is built from TRBV19 and TRBJ1-1; D call uncertain. Looked up from germline, CDR1 is LNHDA and CDR2 is SQIVND (reference sequence). V dropped 3 bases and J dropped 6 bases, with 8 bases sitting between them. CDR3 length: 12 residues. The full variable domain, with the rest looked up from reference TRBV19 and TRBJ1-1, is DGGITQSPKYLFRKEGQNVTLSCEQNLNHDAMYWYRQDPGQGLRLIYYSQIVNDFQKGDIAEGYSVSREKKESFPLTVTSAQKNPTAFYLCASSIGGAEAFFGQGTRLTVV.

The chain recombines TRBV12-5 with TRBJ2-1, with 7 bases aligning to TRBD2. The V segment lost 4 bases and the J segment 10 bases; nucleotides outside the gene matches: 4. The CDR3 totals 12 residues. The germline V gene encodes CDR1 LGHNT and CDR2 FRNRAP. CDR3 DNA sequence: TGTGCTAGTGGTTGGGGGGGAGAGGAGCAGTTCTTC. As protein: CASGWGGEEQFF.

This clone was counted between two and nine times. The chain is built from TRBV7-8 and TRBJ1-2; D gene unclear. Germline V lookup: CDR1 SGHVS, CDR2 FQNEAQ. The CDR3 length is 16 residues. Deletions cut 3 bases from V and 4 bases from J, with 18 bases between. The CDR3 sequence is CASSFGGRLGLYGYTF. The CDR3 coding sequence is TGTGCCAGCAGCTTTGGTGGTAGATTGGGCCTCTATGGCTACACCTTC.

V is TRBV19 and J is TRBJ1-3, with no clear D. V was trimmed by 0 bases and J by 0 bases, leaving 6 bases between them. Germline CDR1 and CDR2: LNHDA and SQIVND (reference sequence). The CDR3 consists of 15 residues. This CDR3 reads CASSIEGSSGNTIYF. The DNA for the CDR3 is TGTGCCAGTAGTATAGAAGGGAGCTCTGGAAACACCATATATTTT.

This sequence joins TRBV7-8 and TRBJ2-3; D might be TRBD2 (5 bases). Germline-derived CDR1 and CDR2 are SGHVS and FQNEAQ. CDR3 length: 16 residues. Trimming shortened V by 4 bases and J by 0 bases, and 14 bases separated the two germline ends. CDR3 sequence (DNA): TGTGCCAGCAGCTCCATACTAGAGCCTAGCACAGATACGCAGTATTTT. This translates into CASSSILEPSTDTQYF.

In its sample, this clone was seen a few times. This chain uses TRBV5-1 with TRBJ1-5; 7 positions agree with TRBD1. In germline, CDR1 is SGHRS, CDR2 YFSETQ. The CDR3 is 15 amino acids. J gave up 8 bases and V 1 base, and 9 bases lay outside the gene matches. CDR3 amino acids: CASSLSPGGKEPQHF. The CDR3 coding sequence is TGCGCCAGCAGCTTGTCGCCAGGGGGAAAGGAGCCCCAGCATTTT.

V gene TRBV5-1 combines with J gene TRBJ1-4; D unclear. The ends were cut back, 4 bases at V and 7 bases at J, with 14 bases in the middle. CDR1 and CDR2 from the germline V gene are SGHRS and YFSETQ. CDR3 length equals 14 residues. CDR3 region: CASSAMRSGEKLFF. The DNA of the CDR3 is TGCGCCAGCAGCGCCATGAGGTCCGGTGAAAAACTGTTTTTT. The full variable domain, its missing parts supplied by reference TRBV5-1 and TRBJ1-4, is KAGVTQTPRYLIKTRGQQVTLSCSPISGHRSVSWYQQTPGQGLQFLFEYFSETQRNKGNFPGRFSGRQFSNSRSEMNVSTLELGDSALYLCASSAMRSGEKLFFGSGTQLSVL.

The gene calls are TRBV6-4 and TRBJ2-1; 7 bases map to TRBD1. Germline-derived CDR1 and CDR2 are MRHNA and SNTAGT. CDR3 length equals 16 residues. V was pared by 9 bases and J by 9 bases, with 20 bases of the junction left unmatched. CDR3: CARKNSGTDKVGEQFF. CDR3 bases: TGTGCCAGGAAAAATTCCGGGACAGACAAAGTTGGTGAGCAGTTCTTC.

The chain is built from TRBV28 and TRBJ1-1; no reliable D call. The CDR3 has 14 amino acids. Germline-derived CDR1 and CDR2 are MDHEN and SYDVKM. The V end lost 6 bases, the J end lost 0 bases, and 11 bases lay between the germline ends. CDR3 residues: CASRPAGMNTEAFF. The CDR3 DNA reads TGTGCCAGCAGACCCGCCGGGATGAACACTGAAGCTTTCTTT.

This rearrangement joins TRBV6-1 to TRBJ2-5; 11 bases are a match to TRBD2. Germline V gene lookup returns CDR1 MNHNS and CDR2 SASEGT. The CDR3 is 21 residues long. Trimming removed 2 bases from V and 5 bases from J; junction bases left unmatched: 22. CDR3 nucleotides: TGTGCCAGCAGTGAACTTGTGGCTAGCGGGGGGTTTAATCAACGTCGGGAGACCCAGTACTTC. Translation: CASSELVASGGFNQRRETQYF.

The chain links TRBV7-9 to TRBJ1-5; 8 bases are shared with TRBD1. There are 17 residues in the CDR3. Germline V lookup: CDR1 SEHNR, CDR2 FQNEAQ (reference sequence). The V and J ends lost 4 bases and 0 bases, in that order; junction bases with no gene match: 8. CDR3 sequence: CASSSGTGLYSNQPQHF. Written as DNA, the CDR3 is TGTGCCAGCAGCTCCGGGACAGGCCTGTATAGCAATCAGCCCCAGCATTTT.

The rearrangement uses TRBV14 and TRBJ1-2; 7 bases are shared with TRBD1. The J segment lost 7 bases and the V segment lost 4 bases, leaving 15 bases of the junction unmatched. This CDR3 is 16 amino acids long. In germline, CDR1 is SGHDN, CDR2 FVKESK. The CDR3 region is CASSREVGVRGSGYTF. In DNA, the CDR3 is TGTGCCAGCAGCCGAGAGGTCGGAGTCAGGGGGTCTGGCTACACCTTC.

A single count supports this clone. CDR3 coding DNA: TGCGCCAGCACCCCCGGAGACAGGGACTTCTATGGCTACACCTTC. Its translation is CASTPGDRDFYGYTF. The genes are TRBV5-1 and TRBJ1-2, with 7 bases that match TRBD1. With 6 bases clipped from V and 4 bases from J, the junction kept 12 bases outside the gene matches. The germline V gene has CDR1 SGHRS and CDR2 YFSETQ. The CDR3 is made up of 15 amino acids.

This sequence joins TRBV27 and TRBJ2-2, with D uncertain. In germline, CDR1 is MNHEY, CDR2 SMNVEV (reference sequence). The CDR3 sequence is 16 residues long. V lost 2 bases and J 4 bases, leaving 14 bases between the germline ends. The CDR3 spells CASSLVFGVRTGELFF. The CDR3 DNA reads as TGTGCCAGCAGTTTAGTATTTGGGGTACGCACCGGGGAGCTGTTTTTT.

The J gene is TRBJ1-2, the V gene TRBV2, with TRBD1 matching 8 bases. This CDR3 comprises 14 residues. The germline V gene has CDR1 SNHLY and CDR2 FYNNEI. Trimming cost V 6 bases and J 4 bases; bases outside gene matches: 7. CDR3 nucleotides: TGTGCCAGCAGCGATCATACAGGGGGCTATGGCTACACCTTC. This gives the protein CASSDHTGGYGYTF.

The chain employs TRBV28 and TRBJ2-1, with D uncertain. V lost 1 base and J lost 0, with 10 bases in between. CDR1 is MDHEN and CDR2 is SYDVKM in the germline V gene. The CDR3 totals 16 residues. The CDR3: CASSLSPAGSYNEQFF. The CDR3 DNA is TGTGCCAGCAGTTTATCCCCAGCCGGCTCCTACAATGAGCAGTTCTTC.

This clone appeared once. The chain employs TRBV6-6 and TRBJ2-7; D may correspond to TRBD1 or TRBD2 (5 bases each). Trimming stripped 0 bases from V and 0 bases from J, with 6 bases between. The CDR3 is 14 amino acids. The germline CDR1 and CDR2 sequences are MNHNY and SVGAGI (reference sequence). CDR3 sequence reads: CASSYSGDSYEQYF. CDR3 nucleotide sequence: TGTGCCAGCAGTTACTCGGGGGACTCCTACGAGCAGTACTTC.

This chain joins TRBV7-9 and TRBJ2-3, with TRBD1 identical over 9 bases. The V segment lost 5 bases and the J segment 4 bases; nucleotides outside the gene matches: 16. Germline CDR1 SEHNR, CDR2 FQNEAQ (reference sequence). There are 18 residues in the CDR3. The CDR3 loop is CASSPPRGTGFVADTQYF. CDR3 DNA sequence: TGTGCCAGCAGCCCGCCGAGAGGGACAGGGTTTGTGGCAGATACGCAGTATTTT.

The chain links TRBV5-6 to TRBJ2-7; tentatively, D is TRBD1 (5 bases). The CDR3 consists of 12 residues. Trimming shortened V by 2 bases and J by 4 bases, and 7 bases separated the two germline ends. Germline CDR1 and CDR2: SGHDT and YYEEEE. CDR3 coding DNA: TGTGCCAGCAGCTTAGGGGTGTACGAGCAGTACTTC. Translating it yields CASSLGVYEQYF.

V is TRBV19 and J is TRBJ2-2, with D possibly TRBD2 on 6 matching bases. CDR1 and CDR2 from the germline V gene are LNHDA and SQIVND (reference sequence). The CDR3 extends over 15 amino acids. Trimming shortened V by 1 base and J by 4 bases, and 10 bases separated the two germline ends. CDR3 in amino acids: CASSIGGTGTGELFF. In DNA form, the CDR3 reads TGTGCCAGTAGTATAGGCGGGACGGGCACCGGGGAGCTGTTTTTT. Full variable domain (rest looked up from reference TRBV19 and TRBJ2-2): DGGITQSPKYLFRKEGQNVTLSCEQNLNHDAMYWYRQDPGQGLRLIYYSQIVNDFQKGDIAEGYSVSREKKESFPLTVTSAQKNPTAFYLCASSIGGTGTGELFFGEGSRLTVL.

This chain uses TRBV19 with TRBJ1-2; D may be TRBD1 (6 bases). The CDR3 is 16 amino acids. CDR1 LNHDA and CDR2 SQIVND come from the germline V gene (reference sequence). Between the trimmed V and J ends, which lost 6 bases and 8 bases, there was a span of 25 bases. This chain's CDR3 is CASSSLVGGRFGGYTF. CDR3 in DNA: TGTGCCAGTAGCTCCCTCGTCGGGGGGCGATTTGGAGGCTACACCTTC. Filled out from reference TRBV19 and TRBJ1-2, the complete variable domain reads DGGITQSPKYLFRKEGQNVTLSCEQNLNHDAMYWYRQDPGQGLRLIYYSQIVNDFQKGDIAEGYSVSREKKESFPLTVTSAQKNPTAFYLCASSSLVGGRFGGYTFGSGTRLTVV.

The gene calls are TRBV7-9 and TRBJ1-2; 9 positions match TRBD1. Germline CDR1 and CDR2: SEHNR and FQNEAQ (reference sequence). CDR3 size: 15 residues. With V trimmed by 2 bases and J by 7 bases, 8 bases remained unmatched. This CDR3 reads CASSLNRGPGAGYTF. The CDR3 bases are TGTGCCAGCAGCTTAAACAGGGGGCCGGGAGCTGGCTACACCTTC.

This clone was observed once. The chain combines TRBV29-1 with TRBJ1-1, with 9 bases matching TRBD1. The CDR3 runs to 14 residues. Germline loops: CDR1 SQVTM, CDR2 ANQGSEA. Trimming at V came to 3 bases and at J to 4 bases, leaving 6 bases not matched to a gene. CDR3 sequence: CSVDAGTGFTEAFF. The CDR3 coding sequence is TGCAGCGTTGACGCCGGGACAGGGTTCACTGAAGCTTTCTTT.

The CDR3 loop reads CASSAGLASTDTQYF. The CDR3 DNA sequence: TGTGCCAGCAGCGCCGGACTAGCGAGCACAGATACGCAGTATTTT. The rearrangement joins TRBV9 to TRBJ2-3; 9 bases map to TRBD2. Losses at the gene ends were 3 bases for V and 0 bases for J; bases not matched to a gene: 2. Germline lookup yields CDR1 SGDLS and CDR2 YYNGEE. The CDR3 totals 15 residues. The full variable domain, its missing parts supplied by reference TRBV9 and TRBJ2-3, is DSGVTQTPKHLITATGQRVTLRCSPRSGDLSVYWYQQSLDQGLQFLIQYYNGEERAKGNILERFSAQQFPDLHSELNLSSLELGDSALYFCASSAGLASTDTQYFGPGTRLTVL.

This sequence joins TRBV6-5 and TRBJ2-5; tentatively, D is TRBD2 (5 bases). The V end lost 2 bases, the J end lost 5 bases, and 15 bases lay between the germline ends. Germline V gene data show CDR1 as MNHEY and CDR2 as SVGAGI. The CDR3 is 15 amino acids. The CDR3 is CASSYGPGNTETQYF. In nucleotides, the CDR3 is TGTGCCAGCAGTTACGGTCCGGGAAACACGGAGACCCAGTACTTC.

The V and J genes are TRBV11-2 and TRBJ2-5; a possible D gene is TRBD1 (6 bases). V was trimmed by 4 bases and J by 5 bases, leaving 17 bases between them. The germline gives CDR1 SGHAT, CDR2 FQNNGV. There are 15 residues in the CDR3. Here the CDR3 reads CASSSMGASPETQYF. The CDR3 bases are TGTGCCAGCAGCTCAATGGGGGCTTCCCCGGAGACCCAGTACTTC.